A selection of T cell receptor beta chains follows, all from one sample in a study of blood T cell repertoires in COVID-19. Generated by immunoSEQ multiplex PCR, the TCRdb table keeps only in-frame clones and is missing some. The table shows over 130,000 clones, with more than 80% occurring only once. The sample comprised peripheral blood. These receptors all come from a woman older than 75 with acute or convalescent COVID-19. CDR3s include the opening cysteine and the closing phenylalanine or tryptophan. The D gene is left open where the match is weak. The size of a clone is reported for some rows only, either as once, few or many, or as a class for expanded clones.

d_call | clone_size | j_call | v_call | cdr3_nt | cdr3_aa
TRBD1 | . | TRBJ1-2 | TRBV5-8 | TGTGCCAGCAGCTATGGGACAGACCCGGCTTTCTATGGCTACACCTTC | CASSYGTDPAFYGYTF
TRBD1 | . | TRBJ2-7 | TRBV18 | TGTGCCAGCTCACCCCGACAGGGGGCTTACGAGCAGTACTTC | CASSPRQGAYEQYF
TRBD1 | . | TRBJ2-7 | TRBV9 | TGTGCCAGCAGCGTAGGTCCGGGACAGAGCTACGAGCAGTACTTC | CASSVGPGQSYEQYF
TRBD1 | . | TRBJ1-2 | TRBV5-6 | TGTGCCAGCAGCTTGGATCCGGGACAGCACTATGGCTACACCTTC | CASSLDPGQHYGYTF
TRBD1 | . | TRBJ1-5 | TRBV19 | TGTGCCAGTAGTACCGGGGACAGGGAGTATTATCAGCCCCAGCATTTT | CASSTGDREYYQPQHF
. | . | TRBJ2-2 | TRBV11-3 | TGTGCCAGCAGCTTAGAGGCAGGGACCGGGGAGCTGTTTTTT | CASSLEAGTGELFF
. | . | TRBJ1-3 | TRBV2 | TGTGCCAGCAATACAGGATACTCTGGAAACACCATATATTTT | CASNTGYSGNTIYF
. | . | TRBJ2-2 | TRBV7-2 | TGTGCCAGCAGCTTAGCGGTCCGGCTAGTCACCGGGGAGCTGTTTTTT | CASSLAVRLVTGELFF
TRBD1 | . | TRBJ1-3 | TRBV18 | TGTGCCAGCTCACCCGACAGGGTTTCTGGAAACACCATATATTTT | CASSPDRVSGNTIYF
TRBD1 | . | TRBJ1-1 | TRBV6-1 | TGTGCCAGCAGTGACCGGGACAGGGAGATTAACACTGAAGCTTTCTTT | CASSDRDREINTEAFF
. | . | TRBJ1-1 | TRBV7-2 | TGTGCCAGCAGCTTAGTGGGGCAGGTCTCTGAAGCTTTCTTT | CASSLVGQVSEAFF
. | . | TRBJ1-5 | TRBV18 | TGTGCCAGCTCACCTTTTTCCGGTGACTATCAGCCCCAGCATTTT | CASSPFSGDYQPQHF
TRBD1 | once | TRBJ1-2 | TRBV18 | TGTGCCAGCTCCGCGGGACAGGCGAGCGGCTACACCTTC | CASSAGQASGYTF
TRBD1 | . | TRBJ1-1 | TRBV5-1 | TGCGCCAGCGGCGGACAGGGGTTGACTGAAGCTTTCTTT | CASGGQGLTEAFF
. | few | TRBJ1-1 | TRBV2 | TGTGCCAGCACCAGGAATACTGAAGCTTTCTTT | CASTRNTEAFF
. | . | TRBJ2-5 | TRBV5-1 | TGCGCCAGCCGGGCTAGCCGTGAGACCCAGTACTTC | CASRASRETQYF
. | . | TRBJ1-2 | TRBV7-9 | TGTGCCAGCAGCTTAGGTACCGGCTATGGCTACACCTTC | CASSLGTGYGYTF
TRBD1 | . | TRBJ1-2 | TRBV9 | TGTGCCAGCAGCGCAGCCGGGACAGGGAGCGGCTACACCTTC | CASSAAGTGSGYTF
. | . | TRBJ1-2 | TRBV3-1/TRBV3-2 | TGTGCCAGCAGCCAAGGCCCGGGTCTATGGGGCTACACCTTC | CASSQGPGLWGYTF
. | . | TRBJ1-1 | TRBV11-1 | TGTGCCAGCAGCTTAGCCGGCAGGGTGACTGAAGCTTTCTTT | CASSLAGRVTEAFF
TRBD1 | . | TRBJ1-3 | TRBV7-8 | TGTGCCAGCAGTTCGAGGGGGCTAGGGCTTTCTGGAAACACCATATATTTT | CASSSRGLGLSGNTIYF
. | . | TRBJ2-5 | TRBV5-1 | TGCGCCAGCAGCTTAGTGGCAGGGGCTATCCAAGAGACCCAGTACTTC | CASSLVAGAIQETQYF
. | . | TRBJ1-2 | TRBV19 | TGTGCCAGTAGTATAGCAGGTCAGGGGACCTCCACCTATGGCTACACCTTC | CASSIAGQGTSTYGYTF
TRBD2 | . | TRBJ2-1 | TRBV2 | TGTGCCAGCAGCAAGACTAGCGGGGGGGCCAATGAGCAGTTCTTC | CASSKTSGGANEQFF
. | . | TRBJ1-2 | TRBV28 | TGTGCCAGCAGTTTAGAGGGTAGGGATGCGACCTTC | CASSLEGRDATF
. | . | TRBJ1-6 | TRBV6-5 | TGTGCCAGCAGTTACCCGAGGTCATATAATTCACCCCTCCACTTT | CASSYPRSYNSPLHF
. | once | TRBJ1-2 | TRBV3-1/TRBV3-2 | TGTGCCAGCAGCCAAGATTATGAGGGTGGGTATGGCTACACCTTC | CASSQDYEGGYGYTF
TRBD1 | . | TRBJ1-1 | TRBV19 | TGTGCCAGCCGTTGGGGGGACAGGGTGGCTGAAGCTTTCTTT | CASRWGDRVAEAFF
TRBD1 | . | TRBJ1-2 | TRBV5-6 | TGTGCCAGCAGCGACGAAGACAGGGTTGGCGGCTACACCTTC | CASSDEDRVGGYTF
. | . | TRBJ1-2 | TRBV28 | TGTGCCAGCAGCCTTCAGGGATATGGCTACACCTTC | CASSLQGYGYTF
. | . | TRBJ2-1 | TRBV7-7 | TGTGCTAGCAGCCCAACTAGTTGGGCTTACAATGAGCAGTTCTTC | CASSPTSWAYNEQFF
TRBD1 | . | TRBJ1-1 | TRBV6-5 | TGTGCCAGCAGTCACAGGGGTCCAATGAACACTGAAGCTTTCTTT | CASSHRGPMNTEAFF